Below, one T cell receptor beta chain is given with its context. Its antigen is still unknown. This entry belongs to a study of cytomegalovirus exposure and HLA in healthy donors. Notes on the study in general: Within an earlier analysis, most TCR beta V segments proved productive either about 87% or about 30% of the time. Researchers reported that three CMV-associated chains were confirmed in vitro as CMV antigen-specific. A later analysis showed TCR association rates differing by HLA locus, peaking at DRB1 and lowest at HLA-C. Immune exposure was documented only through CMV serostatus.

Primers for the PCR totalled 60 Vbeta and 13 Jbeta. The table came from immunoSEQ multiplex PCR; TCRdb's copy has only in-frame clones and leaves some out. Of about 200,000 clones listed, around 78% were seen once; the top ten hold over 12%. The CDR3 is 17 residues long. Germline-derived CDR1 and CDR2 are SGHVS and FNYEAQ. After removal of 2 bases from V and 3 bases from J, the junction contained 9 bases not matched to a gene. Specimen: PBMCs. The chain is built from TRBV7-6 and TRBJ2-7; 11 bases agree with TRBD2. This receptor was taken from a woman in her twenties or thirties in good health and CMV-seropositive. In DNA, the CDR3 is TGTGCCAGCAGCTTACGGTTTGGGACTAGCGGACGCTACGAGCAGTACTTC. Translation: CASSLRFGTSGRYEQYF.